A selection of T cell receptor beta chains follows, all from one sample in a study of T cells in tuberculosis. Only in-frame clones appear in the TCRdb table, and some are missing; sequencing was by immunoSEQ multiplex PCR. The sample holds 44,000 or so clones; 90% to 95% are singletons and the top ten take 6.5% to 9.5%. The specimen was PBMCs. These receptors were collected from a donor aged 5-35 years with latent tuberculosis or without tuberculosis infection. The CDR3 runs from the conserved cysteine through the conserved F or W. Each record gives: clone size, V gene, D gene, J gene, CDR3 DNA, CDR3 protein. A D gene is named only where the DNA matches it firmly. For some rows the clone size is stated as once, few or many, or as a class when expanded; others skip it.

.	TRBV5-4	.	TRBJ1-2	TGTGCCAGCAGCTTGGTAGGTGGCCGCGGGAACTATGGCTACACCTTC	CASSLVGGRGNYGYTF
.	TRBV9	.	TRBJ2-4	TGTGCCAGCAGCGTAACGACAGGCCAAGCCAAAAACATTCAGTACTTC	CASSVTTGQAKNIQYF
.	TRBV5-1	.	TRBJ1-5	TGCGCCAGCAGCTTGGAGGCGGGCAATCAGCCCCAGCATTTT	CASSLEAGNQPQHF
.	TRBV5-4	.	TRBJ2-5	TGTGCCAGCAGCTCGGACTTGCAAGAGACCCAGTACTTC	CASSSDLQETQYF
once	TRBV6-6	.	TRBJ1-4	TGTGCCAGCAGCTTGGGGGGGATTGCAACTAATGAAAAACTGTTTTTT	CASSLGGIATNEKLFF
.	TRBV29-1	.	TRBJ2-3	TGCAGCGTTCGACGGGACACTTCCACAGATACGCAGTATTTT	CSVRRDTSTDTQYF
.	TRBV27	TRBD1	TRBJ2-3	TGTGCCAGCAGTCCATCCCAGGGGGCGCTTGAGGATACGCAGTATTTT	CASSPSQGALEDTQYF
.	TRBV27	TRBD1	TRBJ1-5	TGTGCCAGCAGTTTGGGGACAGTAAATCAGCCCCAGCATTTT	CASSLGTVNQPQHF
.	TRBV7-2	TRBD1	TRBJ1-1	TGTGCCAGCAGCTTCCTGGACAGGGTGATAGGAGCTTTCTTT	CASSFLDRVIGAFF
once	TRBV4-2	.	TRBJ2-2	TGTGCCAGCAGCCGGCTGGGGCCCGCGAACACCGGGGAGCTGTTTTTT	CASSRLGPANTGELFF
.	TRBV2	.	TRBJ1-1	TGTGCCAGCAGTGGACAGAACACTGAAGCTTTCTTT	CASSGQNTEAFF
.	TRBV7-2	TRBD1	TRBJ1-2	TGTGCCAGCAGCTTTTCCGGGACAGGGTACAATGGCTACACCTTC	CASSFSGTGYNGYTF
.	TRBV7-9	TRBD2	TRBJ2-1	TGTGCCAGCAGCTTAGGGCTAGCGGGAATCAATGAGCAGTTCTTC	CASSLGLAGINEQFF
.	TRBV5-4	.	TRBJ1-4	TGTGCCAGCAGCTCTGTGACTGCGCCTAATGAAAAACTGTTTTTT	CASSSVTAPNEKLFF
.	TRBV5-1	.	TRBJ1-4	TGCGCCAGCAGCTTGGGACATCCTAATGAAAAACTGTTTTTT	CASSLGHPNEKLFF
.	TRBV10-1	.	TRBJ1-1	TGCGCCAGCACCCCGGGGGGGGGTTTGGACACTGAAGCTTTCTTT	CASTPGGGLDTEAFF
.	TRBV6-5	.	TRBJ2-1	TGTGCCAGCAGTCTGACAGTTACCTCCTACAATGAGCAGTTCTTC	CASSLTVTSYNEQFF
.	TRBV19	.	TRBJ2-5	TGTGCCACCTCATCTCTACAGGGAGGGGAGACCCAGTACTTC	CATSSLQGGETQYF
.	TRBV4-2	.	TRBJ1-2	TGTGCCAGCAGCTTAGAACAGGCCTATGGCTACACCTTC	CASSLEQAYGYTF
once	TRBV5-6	.	TRBJ2-3	TGTGCCAGCAGCTTGGGACAGGACGAGAGTACGCAGTATTTT	CASSLGQDESTQYF
.	TRBV27	.	TRBJ1-5	TGTGCCAGCAGTTTATCGGGGGGAGGCCAGCCCCAGCATTTT	CASSLSGGGQPQHF
.	TRBV7-3	.	TRBJ2-2	TGTGCCAGCAGCTTAAAAGCCGGCGGGGAGCTGTTTTTT	CASSLKAGGELFF
.	TRBV5-4	.	TRBJ2-2	TGTGCCAGCAGCACCAGGGGCTTGAACACCGGGGAGCTGTTTTTT	CASSTRGLNTGELFF
.	TRBV6-5	.	TRBJ2-7	TGTGCCAGCAGTTACTCGATTCAGGCCCTCCGCGAGCAGTACTTC	CASSYSIQALREQYF
.	TRBV18	TRBD1	TRBJ1-1	TGTGCCAGCTCACCAATTTCCACCGTAAGACAGGGCACTGAAGCTTTCTTT	CASSPISTVRQGTEAFF
.	TRBV6-6	TRBD1	TRBJ2-7	TGTGCCAGCAGACTGACAGGGGCCGAAACCTACGAGCAGTACTTC	CASRLTGAETYEQYF
.	TRBV27	.	TRBJ1-5	TGTGCCAGCAGCCTTCTAAATCAGCCCCAGCATTTT	CASSLLNQPQHF
.	TRBV11-1	.	TRBJ1-5	TGTGCCAGCAGCTTAGGACAAAGCAATCAGCCCCAGCATTTT	CASSLGQSNQPQHF
.	TRBV5-6	TRBD2	TRBJ2-1	TGTGCCAGCAGCTTGGGGACTAGCGGGGTCATCAATGAGCAGTTCTTC	CASSLGTSGVINEQFF
.	TRBV15	.	TRBJ2-5	TGTGCCACCAGCAGAGATCAGCGGAGGCCCCAAGAGACCCAGTACTTC	CATSRDQRRPQETQYF
.	TRBV6-9	.	TRBJ1-1	TGTGCCAGCAGTTACAACAGGGCGACTGAAGCTTTCTTT	CASSYNRATEAFF
few	TRBV5-6	.	TRBJ2-4	TGTGCCAGCAGCTCGGGTCATCCTCGGAACATTCAGTACTTC	CASSSGHPRNIQYF
.	TRBV29-1	.	TRBJ1-2	TGCAGCGTTGTAGGAAGGGACAACGCCTATGGCTACACCTTC	CSVVGRDNAYGYTF
.	TRBV2	TRBD1	TRBJ2-1	TGTGCCACCGCGACTTCGGAAACCTGGCAGGGGGCCGATGAGCAGTTCTTC	CATATSETWQGADEQFF
.	TRBV10-3	TRBD1	TRBJ1-1	TGTGCCATCAGGGCAGGGGGCGCAGTGGGGACTGAAGCTTTCTTT	CAIRAGGAVGTEAFF
.	TRBV7-9	TRBD1	TRBJ2-7	TGTGCCAGCAGCACAGGGGCCTACGAGCAGTACTTC	CASSTGAYEQYF
.	TRBV2	.	TRBJ2-2	TGTGCCAGCAATGGACTGAACACCGGGGAGCTGTTTTTT	CASNGLNTGELFF